This T cell receptor (beta chain) is drawn from a study of T cells after posttransplantation cyclophosphamide. Whole-study results and caveats: Donor-recipient repertoire similarity was low at 1-2 months, rising over year one. After PTCy, TRB diversity resembled that of CNI/methotrexate controls. Skin or GI-infiltrating T cells shared few TRB sequences with blood.

Measured with immunoSEQ multiplex PCR; TCRdb has only the in-frame clones, and not every one. The profile covers around 34,000 clones, none occurring a single time. This clone has at least ten counts. Its specificity is not known. On the day of bone marrow donation, the related graft donor provided peripheral blood. This sequence was found in a woman between 50 and 59 years old in good health and a related stem cell transplant donor. The sample was PBMCs.

The CDR3 nucleotides read TGTGCCAGCAGTGTCCAGGGCTCCATTCAAGGCGAGCAGTACTTC. It is translated as CASSVQGSIQGEQYF. V usage is TRBV2 and J usage is TRBJ2-7; maybe TRBD1 (5 bases). This CDR3 is built from 15 residues. From germline, CDR1 is SNHLY and CDR2 FYNNEI. V was trimmed by 4 bases and J by 6 bases, leaving 19 bases between them.